This entry concerns a single TCR beta chain. The antigen remains unidentified. The data are from a study of T cells in narcolepsy. This table comes from immunoSEQ multiplex PCR, and its TCRdb copy is limited to in-frame clones, with some not included. The data hold approximately 35,000 clones, with around 90% observed a single time. Study conclusions and caveats: Autoreactive clonotypes reportedly recurred in blood of same and different patients, not controls. HCRT-specific and TRIB2-specific autoreactive clonotypes appeared among same-patient CSF and blood CD4+ clonotypes. Autoreactive clone sequences were missing from some blood memory CD4+ repertoires.

CDR1 is SGHTA and CDR2 is FQGNSA in the germline V gene. CDR3 length: 13 amino acids. Trimming left V 5 bases short and J 3 bases short, with 8 bases between. The TCR comes from a human donor with narcolepsy. The V call is TRBV7-2, the J call TRBJ1-5, with D perhaps matching TRBD1 (5 bases). Sequences were obtained from CD45RA- memory CD4+ T cells from PBMCs. CDR3 coding DNA: TGTGCCAGCAGCACGACAGCCAATCAGCCCCAGCATTTT. Its protein product is CASSTTANQPQHF.